Each of the 24 T cell receptor beta chains below was sequenced from the same sample in a study of T cell repertoires in cytomegalovirus infection. TCRdb reprocessed the reads with MiXCR, giving one entry per CDR3 protein. Here the sample spans 300,000 or so distinct CDR3 sequences, over 20% being singletons. The sequenced sample was PBMCs. The receptors shown here come from a human donor in good health (CMV status not recorded). Some clones in this sample may be carry-over from other donors' samples.

This clonotype has a count of ten or more. The rearrangement uses TRBV7-2 and TRBJ2-7; 8 bases fit TRBD2. Germline-derived CDR1 and CDR2 are SGHTA and FQGNSA. This CDR3 comprises 14 residues. V was pared by 6 bases and J by 1 base, with 5 bases of the junction left unmatched. DNA of the CDR3: TGTGCCAGCAGGCCGGGACTAGAATCCTACGAGCAGTACTTC. Its protein is CASRPGLESYEQYF.

The chain is built from TRBV3-1 and TRBJ2-1; perhaps TRBD2 as D (6 bases). Germline CDR1 and CDR2: LGHDT and YNNKEL (reference sequence). Trimming removed 4 bases from V and 12 bases from J, with 13 bases in between. The CDR3 loop spans 12 amino acids. CDR3 residues: CASSPEGRGQFF. CDR3 bases: TGTGCCAGCAGCCCGGAGGGGCGGGGGCAGTTCTTC.

V usage is TRBV24-1 and J usage is TRBJ1-2; D remains ambiguous. The CDR3 length is 13 residues. Trimming stripped 2 bases from V and 6 bases from J, with 9 bases between. Germline V CDR1 and CDR2: KGHDR, SFDVKD. In DNA, the CDR3 is TGTGCCACCAGTGATTCCCTAATGGATGGCTACACCTTC. Translated, it gives CATSDSLMDGYTF.

This clonotype was recorded at least ten times. J is TRBJ2-1 and V is TRBV11-3; 8 bases align to TRBD1. V lost 5 bases, J lost 7 bases, and 10 bases stayed unmatched. Per the germline V gene, CDR1 is SGHNT and CDR2 is YENEEA. The CDR3 contains 15 residues. The CDR3 loop reads CASSDNQGARNEQFF. As DNA, the CDR3 is TGTGCCAGCAGCGATAACCAGGGGGCGAGGAATGAGCAGTTCTTC.

This chain joins TRBV6-2 or TRBV6-3 and TRBJ2-1; D perhaps matches TRBD2 (6 bases). V lost 2 bases to trimming and J lost 0 bases, with 14 bases between them. Germline V lookup: CDR1 MNHEY, CDR2 SVGEGT. The CDR3 has 17 residues. The CDR3 DNA sequence: TGTGCCAGCAGTTACGAATGGGGGACTTTCTCCTACAATGAGCAGTTCTTC. Translated, it gives CASSYEWGTFSYNEQFF.

As to this clonotype: Sequence at one end of the junction differs from germline and may be a read error. The chain couples TRBV28 to TRBJ1-6; TRBD1 aligns across 7 bases. CDR1 and CDR2 (germline): MDHEN, SYDVKM. CDR3 length equals 15 residues. Here the CDR3 reads CANSSPTGNNSPLHF. The CDR3 DNA sequence: TGTGCCAACAGTTCCCCGACAGGGAATAATTCACCCCTCCACTTT.

This clonotype occurred a few times. V usage is TRBV7-9 and J usage is TRBJ2-7; unclear D gene. Between the trimmed V and J ends, which lost 5 bases and 6 bases, there was a span of 11 bases. This CDR3 comprises 12 residues. CDR1 and CDR2 from the germline V gene are SEHNR and FQNEAQ (reference sequence). The CDR3 here is CASSASNIEQYF. DNA of the CDR3: TGTGCCAGCAGCGCGAGTAACATCGAGCAGTACTTC.

This clonotype has only one observation. Germline is not matched at one junction end, which may reflect a read error. CDR3 sequence: CASSQDSRSSYNEQFF. Here the CDR3 DNA reads TGTGCTAGCAGCCAGGACTCGAGGAGCTCCTACAATGAGCAGTTCTTC. The V gene is TRBV7-6, the J gene TRBJ2-1; the D gene is possibly TRBD2 (5 bases). This CDR3 comprises 16 residues. Germline V gene sequence: CDR1 SGHVS, CDR2 FNYEAQ.

V gene TRBV7-2 combines with J gene TRBJ2-7, with TRBD2 matching over 9 bases. The J segment lost 4 bases and the V segment lost 5 bases, leaving 21 bases of the junction unmatched. Germline V CDR1 and CDR2: SGHTA, FQGNSA. The CDR3 extends over 19 amino acids. CDR3 amino acids: CASSPLRSVTSGVSYEQYF. CDR3 DNA sequence: TGTGCCAGCAGCCCACTACGATCCGTGACTAGCGGAGTATCGTACGAGCAGTACTTC. The complete variable domain, with remaining parts taken from reference TRBV7-2 and TRBJ2-7, reads GAGVSQSPSNKVTEKGKDVELRCDPISGHTALYWYRQSLGQGLEFLIYFQGNSAPDKSGLPSDRFSAERTGGSVSTLTIQRTQQEDSAVYLCASSPLRSVTSGVSYEQYFGPGTRLTVT.

The gene calls are TRBV7-8 and TRBJ2-7; D is ambiguous. The germline V gene encodes CDR1 SGHVS and CDR2 FQNEAQ. V was trimmed by 1 base and J by 4 bases, leaving 11 bases between them. This CDR3 is 14 amino acids long. DNA for the CDR3: TGTGCCAGCAGCTTAGTCTCCCTGGGGTACGAGCAGTACTTC. This sequence encodes CASSLVSLGYEQYF.

CDR3 region: CASSVWGSVDNEQFF. CDR3 coding DNA: TGTGCCAGCAGCGTCTGGGGTTCGGTGGACAATGAGCAGTTCTTC. This chain joins TRBV9 and TRBJ2-1; D call uncertain. With 2 bases removed from V and 5 bases from J, the gap between germline ends came to 14 bases. The length of the CDR3 is 15 residues. Germline CDR1 and CDR2: SGDLS and YYNGEE.

This clonotype has just a few counts. The J gene is TRBJ2-1, the V gene TRBV7-3; D is unclear. V was pared by 3 bases and J by 0 bases, with 9 bases between. The CDR3 runs 15 residues. Germline loops: CDR1 SGHTA, CDR2 FQGTGA. CDR3 DNA: TGTGCCAGCAGCTTTAACCCTAACTCCTACAATGAGCAGTTCTTC. Translated, it gives CASSFNPNSYNEQFF. The complete variable domain, with remaining parts taken from reference TRBV7-3 and TRBJ2-1, reads GAGVSQTPSNKVTEKGKYVELRCDPISGHTALYWYRQSLGQGPEFLIYFQGTGAADDSGLPNDRFFAVRPEGSVSTLKIQRTERGDSAVYLCASSFNPNSYNEQFFGPGTRLTVL.

This clonotype has at least ten counts. The chain joins TRBV5-4 to TRBJ2-2, with D possibly being TRBD2 (5 bases). Trimming took 4 bases from V and 4 from J, leaving 11 bases between them. The CDR3 loop spans 14 amino acids. Germline CDR1 and CDR2: SGHNT and YYREEE (reference sequence). The CDR3 nucleotides are TGTGCCAGCAGCGACGGAGGAGGCACCGGGGAGCTGTTTTTT. It is translated as CASSDGGGTGELFF. The entire variable domain, with the rest obtained from reference TRBV5-4 and TRBJ2-2, is as follows: ETGVTQSPTHLIKTRGQQVTLRCSSQSGHNTVSWYQQALGQGPQFIFQYYREEENGRGNFPPRFSGLQFPNYSSELNVNALELDDSALYLCASSDGGGTGELFFGEGSRLTVL.

The J gene is TRBJ2-3, the V gene TRBV28, with TRBD2 matching over 9 bases. This CDR3 is built from 16 residues. V dropped 6 bases and J dropped 5; count of bases not matched to a gene: 12. Germline V gives CDR1 MDHEN, CDR2 SYDVKM. The CDR3, as DNA: TGTGCCAGCAGACGTAGCGGGAGCGCGGTGATAGATACGCAGTATTTT. It specifies CASRRSGSAVIDTQYF.

The sample holds a few counts of this clonotype. The genes are TRBV28 and TRBJ1-5; 11 nucleotides align to TRBD1. This CDR3 region has 15 residues. CDR1 and CDR2 from the germline V gene are MDHEN and SYDVKM. The V and J ends lost 6 bases and 6 bases, in that order; junction bases with no gene match: 7. The CDR3 region has the DNA TGTGCCAGCAGGGACAACGGACAGGGGGCTCAGCCCCAGCATTTT. Translated, it gives CASRDNGQGAQPQHF.

The rearrangement links TRBV15 to TRBJ2-5; D could derive from TRBD1 or TRBD2 (5 bases each). The CDR3 is 15 amino acids. Germline V gene sequence: CDR1 LNHNV, CDR2 YYDKDF (reference sequence). V lost 0 bases to trimming and J lost 7 bases, with 15 bases between them. The chain's CDR3 is CATSRDRGSAGTQYF. CDR3 nucleotides: TGTGCCACCAGCAGAGATAGGGGATCCGCGGGGACCCAGTACTTC.

This clonotype was found many times. The J gene is TRBJ2-7, the V gene TRBV7-2; the match to TRBD2 covers 11 bases. Germline CDR1 and CDR2: SGHTA and FQGNSA. The CDR3 totals 15 residues. V shed 0 bases, J shed 6 bases, and the junction held 4 bases outside the gene matches. CDR3 DNA: TGTGCCAGCAGCTTAGCACTAGCGGGAGCGCGCGAGCAGTACTTC. Translation: CASSLALAGAREQYF.

This clonotype was seen repeatedly, ten times or more. CDR3 sequence (DNA): TGTGCCAGCAGCTCCGGGACCACCACCGGGGAGCTGTTTTTT. Protein product: CASSSGTTTGELFF. The V and J genes are TRBV7-3 and TRBJ2-2; D tentatively fits TRBD1 or TRBD2 (5 bases each). The ends were cut back, 4 bases at V and 4 bases at J, with 10 bases in the middle. In germline, CDR1 is SGHTA, CDR2 FQGTGA. The CDR3 spans 14 residues.

This clonotype was observed a handful of times. The chain uses TRBV20-1 and TRBJ2-1; 10 bases fit TRBD2. The V gene end was trimmed by 3 bases and the J gene end by 10 bases; junction bases not matched to a gene: 9. CDR1 is DFQATT and CDR2 is SNEGSKA in the germline V gene (reference sequence). This CDR3 contains 14 residues. CDR3 in DNA: TGCAGTGCTAGTTACAGCGGGGGGGCCGGGGAGCAGTTCTTC. Translating it yields CSASYSGGAGEQFF.

This clonotype was observed a few times. CDR3 amino acids: CSSWTGEYGYTF. The CDR3 DNA follows: TGCAGCTCCTGGACAGGCGAGTACGGCTACACCTTC. This chain connects TRBV29-1 to TRBJ1-2; 7 bases are a match to TRBD1. Per germline, CDR1 SQVTM and CDR2 ANQGSEA. J was trimmed by 8 bases and V by 8 bases; bases with no gene match: 11. The CDR3 sequence is 12 residues long.

The genes are TRBV7-6 and TRBJ2-3; 8 bases agree with TRBD2. J lost 10 bases, V lost 0 bases, and 6 bases had no gene match. The CDR3 consists of 14 residues. In germline, CDR1 is SGHVS, CDR2 FNYEAQ. CDR3 loop: CASSLAARGGAQYF. For the CDR3, the DNA is TGTGCCAGCAGCTTAGCGGCCCGGGGGGGTGCGCAGTATTTT.

This clonotype has ten or more counts. This rearrangement joins TRBV7-2 to TRBJ2-1, with 9 bases lining up with TRBD2. V was pared by 2 bases and J by 7 bases, with 9 bases of the junction left unmatched. Germline V CDR1 and CDR2: SGHTA, FQGNSA. CDR3 length equals 16 residues. The CDR3 bases are TGTGCCAGCAGCTTAATAGCGGGAGTAGTGCAGAATGAGCAGTTCTTC. Protein product: CASSLIAGVVQNEQFF.

This clonotype has a handful of counts. This chain links TRBV5-1 with TRBJ1-3; D is perhaps TRBD1 (6 bases). V was trimmed by 0 bases and J by 3 bases, leaving 10 bases between them. CDR1 and CDR2 (germline): SGHRS, YFSETQ. The CDR3 consists of 15 residues. The CDR3 region has the DNA TGCGCCAGCAGCTTGGTTGGGGGCGGTGGAAACACCATATATTTT. Translation gives CASSLVGGGGNTIYF.

The chain is built from TRBV7-9 and TRBJ1-4, with D possibly matching TRBD1 (6 bases). CDR1 SEHNR and CDR2 FQNEAQ come from the germline V gene (reference sequence). This CDR3 spans 14 amino acids. The ends were cut back, 5 bases at V and 8 bases at J, with 15 bases in the middle. The CDR3 DNA is TGTGCCAGCAGCCCCGGGACATCAGTCGAAAAACTGTTTTTT. It encodes CASSPGTSVEKLFF.